A selection of T cell receptor beta chains follows, all from one sample in a study of T-cell reconstitution after alpha-beta-depleted transplantation in children. TCRdb re-derived calls from the PCR reads in MiXCR, one entry per CDR3 protein. The sample carries about 640,000 distinct CDR3 sequences, 15% to 20% recorded once. The specimen comprised PBMCs from the stem cell graft donor, sampled from the stem cell graft. Receptors originate from a human donor who donated a stem cell graft to a child with acute myeloid leukemia. CDR3s include the opening cysteine and the closing phenylalanine or tryptophan. The D gene is left open where the match is weak. Clone size is given for some rows only: seen once, a few or many times, or a class if the clone is expanded.

TRBJ2-3 | TRBD2 | . | TRBV27 | CASVGGGTTDTQYF | TGTGCCAGCGTTGGCGGGGGGACCACAGATACGCAGTATTTT
TRBJ2-5 | TRBD2 | many | TRBV9 | CASSVGLSGGQETQYF | TGTGCCAGCAGCGTAGGATTGAGCGGGGGGCAAGAGACCCAGTACTTC
TRBJ1-1 | . | . | TRBV4-3 | CASSHQPELRDTEAFF | TGCGCCAGCAGCCACCAACCGGAGTTGAGGGACACTGAAGCTTTCTTT
TRBJ1-6 | TRBD1 | many | TRBV12-3/TRBV12-4 | CASSTGQGISPLHF | TGTGCCAGCAGTACCGGACAGGGGATCTCACCCCTCCACTTT
TRBJ2-5 | . | many | TRBV24-1 | CATSDLGQETQYF | TGTGCCACCAGTGATTTAGGTCAAGAGACCCAGTACTTC
TRBJ2-2 | . | . | TRBV6-1 | CATNRAGELFF | TGTGCCACCAACAGGGCCGGGGAGCTGTTTTTT
TRBJ1-2 | . | . | TRBV7-9 | CASSPARWDYGYTF | TGTGCCAGCAGCCCCGCCAGGTGGGATTATGGCTACACCTTC
TRBJ2-2 | TRBD1 | . | TRBV24-1 | CATSDPGQGTGELFF | TGTGCCACCAGTGATCCCGGACAGGGAACCGGGGAGCTGTTTTTT
TRBJ1-6 | TRBD1 | many | TRBV20-1 | CSAADRGIPSSPLHF | TGCAGTGCCGCGGACAGGGGAATCCCAAGTTCACCCCTCCACTTT
TRBJ1-2 | . | many | TRBV6-4 | CASSDTGYGYTF | TGTGCCAGCAGTGACACAGGCTATGGCTACACCTTC
TRBJ1-5 | TRBD1 | many | TRBV10-3 | CAIAGGIDQPQHF | TGTGCCATCGCAGGGGGTATAGATCAGCCCCAGCATTTT